Listed here is a single TCR beta chain. Autopsy tissues spanned esophagus to rectum, liver, skin, and lymphoid organs including spleen. V was shortened by 0 bases and J by 6 bases, with 12 bases between the two germline ends. Looked up from germline, CDR1 is KGHSH and CDR2 is LQKENI. The CDR3 contains 14 residues. The method was immunoSEQ multiplex PCR; TCRdb's version includes in-frame clones alone and lacks a portion of them. The table has 10,000 or so clones, roughly two thirds seen once; the top ten hold less than 10%. The sample is drawn from a study of tissue T cells after allogeneic stem cell transplantation.

This receptor was taken from a woman between 18 and 55 years old with breast cancer. The sample was tissue from the ileum, taken at autopsy. The chain recombines TRBV18 with TRBJ2-7; D unclear. The CDR3 here is CASSPPKVSGEQYF. For the CDR3, the DNA is TGTGCCAGCTCACCACCTAAGGTTTCAGGCGAGCAGTACTTC. The full variable domain, with the rest looked up from reference TRBV18 and TRBJ2-7, is NAGVMQNPRHLVRRRGQEARLRCSPMKGHSHVYWYRQLPEEGLKFMVYLQKENIIDESGMPKERFSAEFPKEGPSILRIQQVVRGDSAAYFCASSPPKVSGEQYFGPGTRLTVT.